Below are 5 T cell receptor beta chains sequenced from a single sample in a study of T cell responses to AZD1222 COVID-19 vaccine. Measured with immunoSEQ multiplex PCR; TCRdb has only the in-frame clones, and not every one. The table records 150,000 to 200,000 clones, roughly nine tenths of them present only once. Source: peripheral blood, taken on day 0 of AZD1222 vaccination. Receptors were obtained from an adult in good health.

V usage is TRBV7-9 and J usage is TRBJ1-3, with 7 bases lining up with TRBD1. The V gene end was trimmed by 4 bases and the J gene end by 0 bases; junction bases not matched to a gene: 6. This CDR3 region has 16 residues. CDR1 SEHNR and CDR2 FQNEAQ come from the germline V gene (reference sequence). CDR3 amino acids: CASSSDRSSSGNTIYF. Written as DNA, the CDR3 is TGTGCCAGCAGCTCGGACAGGTCGAGCTCTGGAAACACCATATATTTT.

The rearrangement uses TRBV6-2 or TRBV6-3 and TRBJ2-7, with TRBD2 matching over 8 bases. Germline lookup yields CDR1 MNHEY and CDR2 SVGEGT. The CDR3 covers 15 residues. The V gene end was trimmed by 0 bases and the J gene end by 4 bases; junction bases not matched to a gene: 5. The CDR3 region is CASSYSGRGVYEQYF. The CDR3 DNA follows: TGTGCCAGCAGTTACTCTGGGCGGGGGGTTTACGAGCAGTACTTC.

The CDR3 reads CASRLSPGQELPISQYSNQPQHF. The CDR3 DNA is TGTGCAAGTCGCTTAAGTCCGGGACAGGAACTACCAATTAGCCAATATAGCAATCAGCCCCAGCATTTT. The chain has TRBV12-2 and TRBJ1-5; whether TRBD1, the table's D call, matches the DNA was not checked. TRBV12-2 counts as a pseudogene. CDR3 size: 23 residues.

CDR3: CASSYSAGLPLNQPQHF. The CDR3 DNA is TGTGCCAGCAGTTACTCGGCAGGGTTACCCTTAAATCAGCCCCAGCATTTT. This rearrangement joins TRBV6-2 or TRBV6-3 to TRBJ1-5; a possible D gene is TRBD1 (5 bases). V dropped 0 bases and J dropped 4 bases, with 16 bases sitting between them. Germline V gene sequence: CDR1 MNHEY, CDR2 SVGEGT. CDR3 size: 17 residues.

The rearrangement joins TRBV7-2 to TRBJ1-5; the D is unclear. The CDR3 consists of 14 residues. Germline lookup yields CDR1 SGHTA and CDR2 FQGNSA. Trimming took 2 bases from V and 5 from J, leaving 10 bases between them. The CDR3 sequence is CASSLWGGDQPQHF. CDR3 DNA: TGTGCCAGCAGCTTATGGGGTGGTGATCAGCCCCAGCATTTT.